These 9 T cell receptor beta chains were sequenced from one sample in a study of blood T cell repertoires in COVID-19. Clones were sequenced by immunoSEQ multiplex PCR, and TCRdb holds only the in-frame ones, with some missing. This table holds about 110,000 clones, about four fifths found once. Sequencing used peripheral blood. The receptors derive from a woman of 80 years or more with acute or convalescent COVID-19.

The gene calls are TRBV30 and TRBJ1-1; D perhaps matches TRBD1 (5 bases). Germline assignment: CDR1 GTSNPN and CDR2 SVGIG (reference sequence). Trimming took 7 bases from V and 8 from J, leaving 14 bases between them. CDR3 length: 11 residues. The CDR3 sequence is CALSRQPEAFF. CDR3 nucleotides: TGTGCCTTATCTCGACAGCCAGAAGCTTTCTTT.

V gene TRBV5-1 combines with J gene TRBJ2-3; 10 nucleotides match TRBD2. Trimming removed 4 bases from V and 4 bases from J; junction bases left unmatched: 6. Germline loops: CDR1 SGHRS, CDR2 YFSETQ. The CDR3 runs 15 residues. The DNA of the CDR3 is TGCGCCAGCAGCGATAGCGGGAGGACGGCAGATACGCAGTATTTT. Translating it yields CASSDSGRTADTQYF.

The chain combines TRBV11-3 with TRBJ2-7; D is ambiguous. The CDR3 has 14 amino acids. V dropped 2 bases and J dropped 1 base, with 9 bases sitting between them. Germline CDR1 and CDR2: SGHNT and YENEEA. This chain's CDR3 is CASSLSISSYEQYF. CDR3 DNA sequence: TGTGCCAGCAGCTTAAGCATCTCATCCTACGAGCAGTACTTC. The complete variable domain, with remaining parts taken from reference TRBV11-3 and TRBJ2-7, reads EAGVVQSPRYKIIEKKQPVAFWCNPISGHNTLYWYLQNLGQGPELLIRYENEEAVDDSQLPKDRFSAERLKGVDSTLKIQPAELGDSAVYLCASSLSISSYEQYFGPGTRLTVT.

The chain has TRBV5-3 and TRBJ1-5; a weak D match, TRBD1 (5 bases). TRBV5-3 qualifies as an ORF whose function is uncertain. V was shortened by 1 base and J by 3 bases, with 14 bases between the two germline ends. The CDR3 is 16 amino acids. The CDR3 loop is CARSLQGSLINQPQHF. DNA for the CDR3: TGTGCCAGAAGCTTGCAGGGCAGCTTAATCAATCAGCCCCAGCATTTT.

The CDR3 region has the DNA TGCAGCGTTGGTGGCGGCAACGGATACAATGAGCAGTTCTTC. Translation gives CSVGGGNGYNEQFF. This rearrangement joins TRBV29-1 to TRBJ2-1; D gene ambiguous. The V end lost 4 bases, the J end lost 4 bases, and 14 bases lay between the germline ends. Per the germline V gene, CDR1 is SQVTM and CDR2 is ANQGSEA. The CDR3 totals 14 residues.

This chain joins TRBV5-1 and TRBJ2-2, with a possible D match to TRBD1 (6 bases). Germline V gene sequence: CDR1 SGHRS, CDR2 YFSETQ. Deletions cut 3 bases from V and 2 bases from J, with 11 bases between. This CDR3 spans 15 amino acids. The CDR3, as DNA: TGCGCCAGCAGCTGGGGGACATTCAACACCGGGGAGCTGTTTTTT. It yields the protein CASSWGTFNTGELFF. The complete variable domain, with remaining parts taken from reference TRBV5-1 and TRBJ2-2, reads KAGVTQTPRYLIKTRGQQVTLSCSPISGHRSVSWYQQTPGQGLQFLFEYFSETQRNKGNFPGRFSGRQFSNSRSEMNVSTLELGDSALYLCASSWGTFNTGELFFGEGSRLTVL.

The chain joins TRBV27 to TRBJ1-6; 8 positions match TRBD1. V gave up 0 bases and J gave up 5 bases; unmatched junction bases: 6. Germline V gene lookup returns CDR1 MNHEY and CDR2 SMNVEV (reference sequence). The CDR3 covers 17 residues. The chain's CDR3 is CASSLSSGGINNSPLHF. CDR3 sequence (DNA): TGTGCCAGCAGTTTATCCTCAGGGGGCATAAATAATTCACCCCTCCACTTT.

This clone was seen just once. In DNA, the CDR3 is TGCAGTGCGCCTCCTGAGCAGCCCCAGCATTTT. It codes for CSAPPEQPQHF. This chain links TRBV20-1 with TRBJ1-5; D remains ambiguous. V gave up 6 bases and J gave up 7 bases, with 10 bases separating them. CDR1 is DFQATT, CDR2 SNEGSKA, per germline (reference sequence). This CDR3 is built from 11 residues.

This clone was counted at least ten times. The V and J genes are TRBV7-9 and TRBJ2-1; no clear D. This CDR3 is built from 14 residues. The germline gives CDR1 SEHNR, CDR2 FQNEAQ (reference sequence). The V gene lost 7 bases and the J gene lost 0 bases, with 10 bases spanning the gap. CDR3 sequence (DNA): TGTGCCAGCATGGCGGCCAGCTCCTACAATGAGCAGTTCTTC. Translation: CASMAASSYNEQFF.